The 21 T cell receptor beta chains below were found in one sample sequenced in a study of T cell responses to AZD1222 COVID-19 vaccine. Clones were read by immunoSEQ multiplex PCR, and TCRdb kept only the in-frame ones, dropping some. The sample holds 130,000 to 150,000 clones; roughly 91% are singletons and the top ten take roughly 2%. The sequences come from peripheral blood, collected on day 0 of AZD1222 vaccination. The receptors come from an adult in good health.

The rearrangement links TRBV3-1 (or the pseudogene TRBV3-2) to TRBJ1-2; D gene unclear. V lost 7 bases to trimming and J lost 7 bases, with 10 bases between them. The CDR3 spans 11 residues. The germline V gene has CDR1 LGHDT and CDR2 YNNKEL (reference sequence). CDR3 coding DNA: TGTGCCAGCATGGGAATCGGTGGCTACACCTTC. Translated: CASMGIGGYTF.

This chain joins TRBV9 and TRBJ1-2; D might be TRBD1 (6 bases). The germline CDR1 and CDR2 sequences are SGDLS and YYNGEE. This CDR3 has 12 residues. V was shortened by 3 bases and J by 4 bases, with 7 bases between the two germline ends. The CDR3 loop is CASSATGYGYTF. The CDR3 DNA is TGTGCCAGCAGCGCGACAGGCTATGGCTACACCTTC.

This rearrangement joins TRBV19 to TRBJ2-5; D unresolved. The germline gives CDR1 LNHDA, CDR2 SQIVND (reference sequence). V gave up 5 bases and J gave up 1 base, with 8 bases separating them. The CDR3 extends over 13 amino acids. The CDR3 nucleotides are TGTGCCAGTAGTCTCCGGGCCCAAGAGACCCAGTACTTC. Translated: CASSLRAQETQYF.

J is TRBJ2-3 and V is TRBV7-2; D remains unclear. The germline V and J ends were trimmed by 5 bases and 0 bases, with 6 bases remaining between them. The CDR3 is made up of 13 amino acids. Germline V gene sequence: CDR1 SGHTA, CDR2 FQGNSA. CDR3 amino acids: CASSPPSTDTQYF. For the CDR3, the DNA is TGTGCCAGCAGCCCACCCAGCACAGATACGCAGTATTTT. Full variable domain (rest looked up from reference TRBV7-2 and TRBJ2-3): GAGVSQSPSNKVTEKGKDVELRCDPISGHTALYWYRQSLGQGLEFLIYFQGNSAPDKSGLPSDRFSAERTGGSVSTLTIQRTQQEDSAVYLCASSPPSTDTQYFGPGTRLTVL.

The rearrangement joins TRBV6-6 to TRBJ2-7, with D perhaps TRBD1 or TRBD2 (5 bases each). Trimming took 2 bases from V and 3 from J, leaving 14 bases between them. CDR3 length: 15 amino acids. The germline CDR1 and CDR2 sequences are MNHNY and SVGAGI (reference sequence). This chain's CDR3 is CASSYGTKGHYEQYF. As DNA, the CDR3 is TGTGCCAGCAGTTACGGGACCAAGGGCCACTACGAGCAGTACTTC.

V and J are TRBV7-8 and TRBJ2-1, with TRBD2 matching over 10 bases. The CDR3 spans 15 residues. Looked up from germline, CDR1 is SGHVS and CDR2 is FQNEAQ. With V trimmed by 3 bases and J by 3 bases, 2 bases remained unmatched. CDR3 region: CASSLTSGRYNEQFF. CDR3 in DNA: TGTGCCAGCAGCTTGACTAGCGGGCGCTACAATGAGCAGTTCTTC. The full variable domain, rest sourced from reference TRBV7-8 and TRBJ2-1, is GAGVSQSPRYKVAKRGQDVALRCDPISGHVSLFWYQQALGQGPEFLTYFQNEAQLDKSGLPSDRFFAERPEGSVSTLKIQRTQQEDSAVYLCASSLTSGRYNEQFFGPGTRLTVL.

The chain joins TRBV5-1 to TRBJ2-1, with D perhaps being TRBD1 or TRBD2 (6 bases each). Trimming cost V 0 bases and J 1 base, with 14 bases left between them. The CDR3 length is 17 residues. Germline CDR1 reads SGHRS; CDR2 reads YFSETQ. The DNA for the CDR3 is TGCGCCAGCAGCTTGGAAGTCGGAGGGGGGTCCTACAATGAGCAGTTCTTC. Its translation is CASSLEVGGGSYNEQFF.

A remark on this clone: Different DNA sequences within this sample yield the same CDR3. The chain joins TRBV2 to TRBJ1-5; D is possibly TRBD1 (5 bases). CDR3 length: 14 residues. With 4 bases removed from V and 4 bases from J, the gap between germline ends came to 11 bases. From germline, CDR1 is SNHLY and CDR2 FYNNEI. CDR3 protein: CASSATGGNQPQHF. The CDR3 coding sequence is TGTGCCAGCAGTGCAACGGGGGGGAATCAGCCCCAGCATTTT.

This rearrangement joins TRBV5-4 to TRBJ2-3; D is unclear. The length of the CDR3 is 15 residues. Between the trimmed V and J ends, which lost 4 bases and 2 bases, there was a span of 14 bases. Germline CDR1 SGHNT, CDR2 YYREEE (reference sequence). CDR3 loop: CASSPPGVDTDTQYF. CDR3 in DNA: TGTGCCAGCAGCCCCCCGGGTGTCGACACAGATACGCAGTATTTT.

The rearrangement links TRBV6-5 to TRBJ1-1; tentative D call: TRBD1 (5 bases). The germline V gene encodes CDR1 MNHEY and CDR2 SVGAGI. The CDR3 sequence is 12 residues long. Trimming took off 7 bases at V and 8 bases at J, with 14 bases between the two ends. In nucleotides, the CDR3 is TGTGCCAGCACCAATTTCGGGACCGAAGCTTTCTTT. Its translation: CASTNFGTEAFF.

The chain joins TRBV28 to TRBJ1-6; D remains ambiguous. The CDR3 has 13 residues. Between the trimmed V and J ends, which lost 6 bases and 13 bases, there was a span of 16 bases. Germline lookup yields CDR1 MDHEN and CDR2 SYDVKM. The CDR3 bases are TGTGCCAGCAGCCCGGTAGGCCTAGAGCCCCTCCACTTT. Its translation: CASSPVGLEPLHF. Together with reference TRBV28 and TRBJ1-6, the CDR3 gives the full variable domain: DVKVTQSSRYLVKRTGEKVFLECVQDMDHENMFWYRQDPGLGLRLIYFSYDVKMKEKGDIPEGYSVSREKKERFSLILESASTNQTSMYLCASSPVGLEPLHFGNGTRLTVT.

This clone was seen once. This chain connects TRBV2 to TRBJ1-5, with 7 nucleotides matching TRBD1. J was trimmed by 3 bases and V by 6 bases; bases with no gene match: 8. The CDR3 totals 15 residues. CDR1 is SNHLY, CDR2 FYNNEI, per germline. The CDR3 loop reads CASRNDRVTNQPQHF. CDR3 bases: TGTGCCAGCAGGAACGACAGGGTTACCAATCAGCCCCAGCATTTT.

The chain uses TRBV10-2 and TRBJ2-2; TRBD2 matches at 12 bases. The CDR3 is 14 amino acids. CDR1 WSHSY and CDR2 SAAADI come from the germline V gene. The trim removed 6 bases at V and 7 bases at J, leaving 3 bases unmatched. The CDR3 DNA reads as TGCGCCAGCAGAGGACTAGCGGGACTCGGGGAGCTGTTTTTT. This gives the protein CASRGLAGLGELFF.

The V call is TRBV15, the J call TRBJ1-2; possibly TRBD1 for D (6 bases). Per germline, CDR1 LNHNV and CDR2 YYDKDF (reference sequence). CDR3 length: 12 amino acids. The V end lost 0 bases, the J end lost 13 bases, and 12 bases lay between the germline ends. The CDR3 DNA reads TGTGCCACCAGCAGAGATCTAGGGGGAGTCACCTTC. As protein: CATSRDLGGVTF. Complete variable domain (other parts from reference TRBV15 and TRBJ1-2): DAMVIQNPRYQVTQFGKPVTLSCSQTLNHNVMYWYQQKSSQAPKLLFHYYDKDFNNEADTPDNFQSRRPNTSFCFLDIRSPGLGDTAMYLCATSRDLGGVTFGSGTRLTVV.

The CDR3 loop is CTSRYFRGEYNEQFF. Here the CDR3 DNA reads TGTACCTCACGCTACTTCAGGGGGGAGTACAATGAGCAGTTCTTC. The chain uses TRBV27 and TRBJ2-1; D is perhaps TRBD1 (7 bases). The CDR3 contains 15 residues. Per the germline V gene, CDR1 is MNHEY and CDR2 is SMNVEV (reference sequence).

The rearrangement uses TRBV5-4 and TRBJ2-1, with D possibly TRBD1 on 6 matching bases. Germline CDR1 reads SGHNT; CDR2 reads YYREEE (reference sequence). This CDR3 has 15 amino acids. V gave up 7 bases and J gave up 0 bases, with 14 bases separating them. The CDR3 bases are TGTGCCAGCTCGTCGGGACACAGCTCCTACAATGAGCAGTTCTTC. It codes for CASSSGHSSYNEQFF.

In this sample, this clone turned up once. The V and J genes are TRBV15 and TRBJ1-1; D is possibly TRBD1 (5 bases). The CDR3 extends over 14 amino acids. V dropped 3 bases and J dropped 5 bases, with 13 bases sitting between them. CDR1 is LNHNV, CDR2 YYDKDF, per germline (reference sequence). CDR3 protein: CATSSLGATTEAFF. CDR3 DNA: TGTGCCACCAGCAGCTTAGGGGCGACGACTGAAGCTTTCTTT. The full variable domain, completed using reference TRBV15 and TRBJ1-1, is DAMVIQNPRYQVTQFGKPVTLSCSQTLNHNVMYWYQQKSSQAPKLLFHYYDKDFNNEADTPDNFQSRRPNTSFCFLDIRSPGLGDTAMYLCATSSLGATTEAFFGQGTRLTVV.

The chain employs TRBV29-1 and TRBJ2-5; 7 bases fit TRBD2. Germline CDR1 is SQVTM and CDR2 is ANQGSEA. The CDR3 spans 12 residues. V trimming: 7 bases; J trimming: 5 bases; junction bases outside the gene matches: 7. The CDR3 sequence is CSERLAGETQYF. CDR3 in DNA: TGCAGCGAAAGACTAGCTGGCGAGACCCAGTACTTC.

This clone has just one count. This chain links TRBV5-4 with TRBJ2-5, with 12 bases lining up with TRBD2. The J segment lost 3 bases and the V segment lost 5 bases, leaving 5 bases of the junction unmatched. In germline, CDR1 is SGHNT, CDR2 YYREEE (reference sequence). This CDR3 is built from 15 residues. For the CDR3, the DNA is TGTGCCAGCAGAAAGACTAGCGGGAGCGAAGAGACCCAGTACTTC. This gives the protein CASRKTSGSEETQYF.

This clone occurred a few times. The V gene is TRBV5-1, the J gene TRBJ1-4; the D gene is possibly TRBD1 (5 bases). Per germline, CDR1 SGHRS and CDR2 YFSETQ. The CDR3 runs 13 residues. V was pared by 3 bases and J by 6 bases, with 9 bases between. The CDR3 bases are TGCGCCAGCAGCTCGATGACAGATGAAAAACTGTTTTTT. Amino acid sequence: CASSSMTDEKLFF.

The chain has TRBV10-1 and TRBJ2-7; D ambiguous. Per germline, CDR1 WNHNN and CDR2 SYGVQD (reference sequence). Trimming shortened V by 0 bases and J by 3 bases, and 9 bases separated the two germline ends. The CDR3 has 14 amino acids. CDR3 DNA: TGCGCCAGCAGTGAGTCAGGAGCGATCTACGAGCAGTACTTC. Translating gives CASSESGAIYEQYF.